This entry lists 13 T cell receptor beta chains sequenced from one sample in a study of CD8 T cells in Susac syndrome. RNA amounts of roughly 0.45 to 1 ug underwent reverse transcription with random hexamers. TCRdb itself ran the immunoSEQ multiplex PCR reads through MiXCR, one entry per CDR3 protein. Among some 220,000 distinct CDR3 sequences listed, around 96% were seen once. The sequencing sample was made of CD4+ T cells from PBMCs. The receptor set was obtained from a human donor with multiple sclerosis.

This clonotype was seen a single time. This rearrangement joins TRBV9 to TRBJ2-7; 8 bases map to TRBD2. The CDR3 spans 16 residues. The germline gives CDR1 SGDLS, CDR2 YYNGEE. V was pared by 0 bases and J by 0 bases, with 5 bases of the junction left unmatched. CDR3 protein: CASSVGAGLGSYEQYF. The CDR3 region has the DNA TGTGCCAGCAGCGTAGGAGCGGGACTAGGCTCCTACGAGCAGTACTTC.

Here the CDR3 reads CSVLRGLEAFF. The DNA for the CDR3 is TGCAGCGTCCTGCGGGGCCTAGAAGCTTTCTTT. V is TRBV29-1 and J is TRBJ1-1, with a possible D match to TRBD1 (5 bases). CDR1 is SQVTM and CDR2 is ANQGSEA in the germline V gene. V lost 6 bases to trimming and J lost 8 bases, with 13 bases between them. The CDR3 length is 11 residues.

The chain links TRBV29-1 to TRBJ2-5; 11 nucleotides line up with TRBD2. The CDR3 has 12 residues. After removal of 6 bases from V and 5 bases from J, the junction contained 2 bases not matched to a gene. Germline V gene lookup returns CDR1 SQVTM and CDR2 ANQGSEA. CDR3 nucleotides: TGCAGCGTGCGACTAGCGGGGGAGACCCAGTACTTC. Translated: CSVRLAGETQYF. Complete variable domain (other parts from reference TRBV29-1 and TRBJ2-5): SAVISQKPSRDICQRGTSLTIQCQVDSQVTMMFWYRQQPGQSLTLIATANQGSEATYESGFVIDKFPISRPNLTFSTLTVSNMSPEDSSIYLCSVRLAGETQYFGPGTRLLVL.

This clonotype has a single count. The V call is TRBV9, the J call TRBJ2-3; 9 nucleotides align to TRBD2. CDR1 SGDLS and CDR2 YYNGEE come from the germline V gene. Trimming removed 0 bases from V and 0 bases from J; junction bases left unmatched: 5. CDR3 length equals 17 residues. The CDR3 loop is CASSVGPSGISTDTQYF. CDR3 DNA sequence: TGTGCCAGCAGCGTAGGACCTAGCGGGATAAGCACAGATACGCAGTATTTT.

The chain has TRBV27 and TRBJ2-3; 7 bases match TRBD2. The CDR3 is 14 amino acids. V trimming: 7 bases; J trimming: 0 bases; junction bases outside the gene matches: 4. CDR1 and CDR2 (germline): MNHEY, SMNVEV (reference sequence). The CDR3 is CASTRSGSTDTQYF. The CDR3 nucleotides read TGTGCCAGCACCCGTAGCGGGAGCACAGATACGCAGTATTTT.

V gene TRBV4-2 combines with J gene TRBJ2-3, with D perhaps TRBD1 (5 bases). Germline CDR1 LGHNA, CDR2 YNFKEQ. The CDR3 runs 14 residues. Trimming took 3 bases from V and 1 from J, leaving 8 bases between them. The CDR3 loop reads CASSHDSRTDTQYF. The CDR3 region has the DNA TGTGCCAGCAGCCACGACAGCCGCACAGATACGCAGTATTTT.

J is TRBJ2-5 and V is TRBV20-1; the D gene is possibly TRBD2 (5 bases). CDR1 is DFQATT and CDR2 is SNEGSKA in the germline V gene (reference sequence). CDR3 length equals 13 residues. V lost 3 bases and J 2 bases, leaving 10 bases between the germline ends. The DNA for the CDR3 is TGCAGTGCTAGTTATTCGGGGCAAGAGACCCAGTACTTC. The encoded protein is CSASYSGQETQYF.

In its sample, this clonotype was seen a few times. Germline and junction disagree at one end, which may indicate a read error. For the CDR3, the DNA is TGTGCCAGTAGCCGGGGACAAGAGACCCAGTACTTC. This sequence encodes CASSRGQETQYF. The J gene is TRBJ2-5, the V gene TRBV3-1, with D possibly TRBD2 on 5 matching bases. Germline values: CDR1 LGHDT, CDR2 YNNKEL (reference sequence). The CDR3 spans 12 residues.

This clonotype was seen once. For the CDR3, the DNA is TGCAGCGTCCTACGGAGGACGGTGAACACTGAAGCTTTCTTT. Translation gives CSVLRRTVNTEAFF. The chain has TRBV29-1 and TRBJ1-1; D is undetermined. Germline V lookup: CDR1 SQVTM, CDR2 ANQGSEA. The CDR3 is 14 amino acids. Deletions cut 6 bases from V and 0 bases from J, with 14 bases between.

The V call is TRBV9, the J call TRBJ2-7; D unclear. V shed 0 bases and J shed 6 bases, with 16 bases lying between them. Germline CDR1 and CDR2: SGDLS and YYNGEE. The CDR3 totals 15 residues. The CDR3 nucleotides read TGTGCCAGCAGCGTAGGTCTTAGGGTTGATGGCGAGCAGTACTTC. Translating gives CASSVGLRVDGEQYF.

V and J are TRBV29-1 and TRBJ1-2; no definite D call. This CDR3 spans 11 amino acids. Trimming cost V 2 bases and J 7 bases, with 8 bases left between them. The germline V gene encodes CDR1 SQVTM and CDR2 ANQGSEA. As DNA, the CDR3 is TGCAGCGTTGAAATGGGTCTTGGCTACACCTTC. Amino acids: CSVEMGLGYTF.

The chain is built from TRBV7-9 and TRBJ1-3, with D hard to call. The CDR3 is 13 residues long. Trimming left V 3 bases short and J 8 bases short, with 11 bases between. Germline CDR1 reads SEHNR; CDR2 reads FQNEAQ (reference sequence). CDR3 sequence reads: CASSFRTGDTIYF. The CDR3 DNA reads TGTGCCAGCAGCTTTCGGACTGGGGACACCATATATTTT.

This chain links TRBV20-1 with TRBJ2-7, with 13 bases identical to TRBD2. Per the germline V gene, CDR1 is DFQATT and CDR2 is SNEGSKA (reference sequence). The V gene end was trimmed by 5 bases and the J gene end by 3 bases; junction bases not matched to a gene: 10. The CDR3 is made up of 16 amino acids. The DNA for the CDR3 is TGCAGTGCTCAAGGACTAGCGGGAGCTCAGCGCTACGAGCAGTACTTC. It encodes CSAQGLAGAQRYEQYF.